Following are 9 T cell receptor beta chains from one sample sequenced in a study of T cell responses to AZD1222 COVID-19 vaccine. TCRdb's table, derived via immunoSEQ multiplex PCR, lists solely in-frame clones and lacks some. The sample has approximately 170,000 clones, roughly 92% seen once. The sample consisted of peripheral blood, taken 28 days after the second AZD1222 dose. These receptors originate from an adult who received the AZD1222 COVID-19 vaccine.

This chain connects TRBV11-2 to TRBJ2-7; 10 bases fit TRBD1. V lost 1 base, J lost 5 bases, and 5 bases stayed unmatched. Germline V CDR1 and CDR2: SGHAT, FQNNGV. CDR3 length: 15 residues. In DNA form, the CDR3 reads TGTGCCAGCAGCTTAGGCGGACAGGGGGAAGACGAGCAGTACTTC. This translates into CASSLGGQGEDEQYF.

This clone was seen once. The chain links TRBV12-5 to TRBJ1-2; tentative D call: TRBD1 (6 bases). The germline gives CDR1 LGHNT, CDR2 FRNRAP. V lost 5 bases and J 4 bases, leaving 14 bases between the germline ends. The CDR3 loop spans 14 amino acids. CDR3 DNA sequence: TGTGCTAGTGGTCCGGGACATTCTTTCTATGGCTACACCTTC. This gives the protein CASGPGHSFYGYTF.

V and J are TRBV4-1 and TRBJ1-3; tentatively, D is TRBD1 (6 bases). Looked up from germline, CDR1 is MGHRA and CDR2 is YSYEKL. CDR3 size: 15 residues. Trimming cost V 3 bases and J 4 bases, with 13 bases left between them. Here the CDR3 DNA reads TGCGCCAGCAGCCAGAGGGGGTCCTCCGGAAACACCATATATTTT. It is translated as CASSQRGSSGNTIYF.

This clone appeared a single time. The chain's CDR3 is CASSPRGVGPFTDTQYF. The CDR3 DNA follows: TGCGCCAGCAGCCCCAGGGGGGTAGGGCCGTTCACAGATACGCAGTATTTT. V is TRBV4-1 and J is TRBJ2-3; the D gene is possibly TRBD1 (7 bases). This CDR3 is built from 17 residues. CDR1 and CDR2 (germline): MGHRA, YSYEKL. Trimming took 4 bases from V and 2 from J, leaving 19 bases between them.

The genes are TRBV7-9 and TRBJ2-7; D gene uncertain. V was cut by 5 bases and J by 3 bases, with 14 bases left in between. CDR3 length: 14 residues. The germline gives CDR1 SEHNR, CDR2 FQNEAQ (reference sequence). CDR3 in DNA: TGTGCCAGCAGCCCCCCGAGATCAAACTACGAGCAGTACTTC. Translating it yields CASSPPRSNYEQYF.

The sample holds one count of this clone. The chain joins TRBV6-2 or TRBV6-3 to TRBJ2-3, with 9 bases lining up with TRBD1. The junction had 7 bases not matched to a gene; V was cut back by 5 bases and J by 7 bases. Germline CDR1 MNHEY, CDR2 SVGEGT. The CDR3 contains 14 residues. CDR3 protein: CASSRTGEANTQYF. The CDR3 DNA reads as TGTGCCAGCAGTCGGACAGGGGAGGCGAATACGCAGTATTTT.

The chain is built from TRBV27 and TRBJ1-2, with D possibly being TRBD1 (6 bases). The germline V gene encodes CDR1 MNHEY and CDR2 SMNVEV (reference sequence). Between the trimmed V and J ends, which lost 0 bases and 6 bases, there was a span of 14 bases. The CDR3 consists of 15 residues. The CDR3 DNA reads TGTGCCAGCAGTTTATCGAAGGGGGGGCGCAATGGCTACACCTTC. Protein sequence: CASSLSKGGRNGYTF.

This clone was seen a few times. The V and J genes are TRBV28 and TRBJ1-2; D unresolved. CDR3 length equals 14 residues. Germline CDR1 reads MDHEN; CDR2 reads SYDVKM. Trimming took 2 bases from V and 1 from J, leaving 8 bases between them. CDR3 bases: TGTGCCAGCAGTTTAGAGGGCAGTAACTATGGCTACACCTTC. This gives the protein CASSLEGSNYGYTF.

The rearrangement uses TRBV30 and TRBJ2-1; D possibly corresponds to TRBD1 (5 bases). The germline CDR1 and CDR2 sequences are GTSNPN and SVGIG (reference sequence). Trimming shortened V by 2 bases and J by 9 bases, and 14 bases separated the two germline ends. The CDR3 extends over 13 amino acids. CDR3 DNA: TGTGCCTGGAGTCCACGGGTAGGGGCTGAGCAGTTCTTC. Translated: CAWSPRVGAEQFF.